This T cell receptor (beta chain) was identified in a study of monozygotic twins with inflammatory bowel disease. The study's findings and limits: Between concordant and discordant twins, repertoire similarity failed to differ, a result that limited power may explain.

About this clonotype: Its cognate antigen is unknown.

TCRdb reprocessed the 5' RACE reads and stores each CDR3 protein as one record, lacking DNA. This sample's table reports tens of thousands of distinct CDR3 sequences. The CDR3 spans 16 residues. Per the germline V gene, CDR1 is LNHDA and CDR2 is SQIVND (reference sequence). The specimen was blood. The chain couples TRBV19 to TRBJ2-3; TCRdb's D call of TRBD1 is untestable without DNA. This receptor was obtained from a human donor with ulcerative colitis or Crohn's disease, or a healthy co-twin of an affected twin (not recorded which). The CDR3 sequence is CASSIVGGLRTDTQYF.